This note documents a single T cell receptor (beta chain) sequence. Its antigen is still unknown. No base-level quality is on record; no much larger clone is a single base apart. Reading from cysteine to phenylalanine, the CDR3 counts 16 amino acids. The sequence is cut down to CDR3 DNA, 48 bases in frame from base 1. Trimming removed 4 bases from V and 5 bases from J; the gene matches leave 8 bases unexplained. CDR1 and CDR2 (LNHDA, SQIVND) derive from the germline V gene (reference sequence). This sample is drawn from a study of lung T cells in sarcoidosis with Löfgren's syndrome (dated by TCRdb to about 2017). Describing the broader study: Sarcoidosis was characterized as a granulomatous disease that is mostly pulmonary, in which CD4+ T cells accumulate in bronchoalveolar lavage fluid. The repertoire analyses focused on Löfgren's syndrome patients.

The listed sequencing device is Illumina MiSeq. TCRdb took the public reads, trimmed them with fastp at Q25, ran MiXCR for clone calling and kept in-frame beta chains. Entries that share a CDR3 protein sequence are merged under the most common genes and DNA. The sample table shows some 65,000 distinct CDR3 sequences, and about 20% are seen once. The top ten clones comprise less than 2.5% of the sample. Study-wide conclusions, independent of this receptor: CDR3 motifs in TRAV12-1 and TRBV2 were reported to be shared across several Lofgren's syndrome patients, which suggests public CD4+ TCR repertoires. Compared with control subjects, Lofgren's syndrome patients were reported to have TRAV12-1 and TRBV2 as the most expanded V gene segments. Analysis of alphabeta pairing showed that TRAV12-1 paired preferentially with TRBV2, and the TCRs formed by this pairing showed CDR3 homology. Recognition of a sarcoidosis-associated antigen was only suggested; the antigen itself remained putative and unidentified.

The receptor was derived from a human donor with sarcoidosis (Löfgren's syndrome or another form), or a control subject (not recorded which). Sequences were obtained from CD4+ T cells from PBMCs. The chain couples TRBV19 to TRBJ2-2, with 9 central nucleotides matching TRBD1. CDR3 loop: CASSTPGTGRTGELFF. The DNA sequence is given as TGTGCCAGTAGTACCCCGGGGACAGGGAGGACCGGGGAGCTGTTTTTT. With the portions outside the CDR3 filled from the reference TRBV19 and TRBJ2-2 genes, the complete variable region becomes DGGITQSPKYLFRKEGQNVTLSCEQNLNHDAMYWYRQDPGQGLRLIYYSQIVNDFQKGDIAEGYSVSREKKESFPLTVTSAQKNPTAFYLCASSTPGTGRTGELFFGEGSRLTVL.